This T cell receptor (beta chain) derives from a study of blood T cell repertoires in COVID-19. On the study more broadly: Nucleic acid was either cDNA or gDNA, and it came from T cells, B-cell-depleted T cells, or PBMCs.

V was clipped by 5 bases and J by 5 bases, with 16 bases between them. Germline CDR1 is SGHTA and CDR2 is FQGNSA. This CDR3 has 15 residues. TCRdb's table, derived via immunoSEQ multiplex PCR, lists solely in-frame clones and lacks some. The repertoire has 110,000 to 150,000 clones, approximately 79% of them found once; the top ten carry roughly 8.6%. The chain has TRBV7-2 and TRBJ2-1; perhaps TRBD2 as D (6 bases). The TCR originated in a man aged 50 to 59 with active or convalescent COVID-19. The sequencing input was peripheral blood. CDR3 nucleotides: TGTGCCAGCAGCGATATTCCGGGACTTCACAATGAGCAGTTCTTC. Translation gives CASSDIPGLHNEQFF. Full variable domain (outside the CDR3, taken from reference TRBV7-2 and TRBJ2-1): GAGVSQSPSNKVTEKGKDVELRCDPISGHTALYWYRQSLGQGLEFLIYFQGNSAPDKSGLPSDRFSAERTGGSVSTLTIQRTQQEDSAVYLCASSDIPGLHNEQFFGPGTRLTVL.